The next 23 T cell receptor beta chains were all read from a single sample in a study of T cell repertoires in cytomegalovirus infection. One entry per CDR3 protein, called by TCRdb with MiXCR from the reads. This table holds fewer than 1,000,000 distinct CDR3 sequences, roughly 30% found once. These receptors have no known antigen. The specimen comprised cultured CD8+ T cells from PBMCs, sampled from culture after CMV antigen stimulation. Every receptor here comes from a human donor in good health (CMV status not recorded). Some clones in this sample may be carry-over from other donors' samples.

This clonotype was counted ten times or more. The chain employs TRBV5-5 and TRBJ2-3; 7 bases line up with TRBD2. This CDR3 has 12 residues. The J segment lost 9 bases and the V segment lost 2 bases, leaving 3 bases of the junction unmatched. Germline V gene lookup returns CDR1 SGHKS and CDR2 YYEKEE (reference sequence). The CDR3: CASSLPAGTQYF. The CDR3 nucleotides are TGTGCCAGCAGCTTACCAGCGGGGACGCAGTATTTT. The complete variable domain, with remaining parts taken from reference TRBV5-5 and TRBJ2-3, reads DAGVTQSPTHLIKTRGQQVTLRCSPISGHKSVSWYQQVLGQGPQFIFQYYEKEERGRGNFPDRFSARQFPNYSSELNVNALLLGDSALYLCASSLPAGTQYFGPGTRLTVL.

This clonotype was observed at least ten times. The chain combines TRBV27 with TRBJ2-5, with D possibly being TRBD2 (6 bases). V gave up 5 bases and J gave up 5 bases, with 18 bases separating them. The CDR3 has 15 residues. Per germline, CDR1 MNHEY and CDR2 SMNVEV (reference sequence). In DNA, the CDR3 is TGTGCCAGCAGTCCCTGGATGTCCGGGGGTGAGACCCAGTACTTC. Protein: CASSPWMSGGETQYF.

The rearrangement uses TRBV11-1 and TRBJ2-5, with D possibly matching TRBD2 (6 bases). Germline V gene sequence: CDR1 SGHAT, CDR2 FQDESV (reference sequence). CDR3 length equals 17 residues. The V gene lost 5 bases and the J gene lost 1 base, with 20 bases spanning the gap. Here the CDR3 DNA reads TGTGCCAGCAGCAGAAGACGAGGAGGGGAGACCCAAGAGACCCAGTACTTC. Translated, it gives CASSRRRGGETQETQYF. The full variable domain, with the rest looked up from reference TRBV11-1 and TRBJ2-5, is EAEVAQSPRYKITEKSQAVAFWCDPISGHATLYWYRQILGQGPELLVQFQDESVVDDSQLPKDRFSAERLKGVDSTLKIQPAELGDSAMYLCASSRRRGGETQETQYFGPGTRLLVL.

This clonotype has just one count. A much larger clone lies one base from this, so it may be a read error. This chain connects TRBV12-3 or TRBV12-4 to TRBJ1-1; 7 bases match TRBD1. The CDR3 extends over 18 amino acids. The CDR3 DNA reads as TGTGCCAACAGTTTTTATAACGCGGACAGGCTGGGGGGCACTGAAGCTTTCTTT. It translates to CANSFYNADRLGGTEAFF.

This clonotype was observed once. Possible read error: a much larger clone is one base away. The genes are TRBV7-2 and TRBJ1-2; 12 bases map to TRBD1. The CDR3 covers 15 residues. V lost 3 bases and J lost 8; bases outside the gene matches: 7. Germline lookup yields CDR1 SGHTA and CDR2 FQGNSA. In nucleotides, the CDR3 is TGTGCCAGCAGCTTCCTCGGGACAGGGGGCGACGGCTACACCTTC. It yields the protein CASSFLGTGGDGYTF.

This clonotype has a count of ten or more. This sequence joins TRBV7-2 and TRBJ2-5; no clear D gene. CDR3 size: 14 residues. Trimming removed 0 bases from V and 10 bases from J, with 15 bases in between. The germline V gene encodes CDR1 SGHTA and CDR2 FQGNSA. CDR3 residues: CASSLAADDPVQYF. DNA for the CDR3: TGTGCCAGCAGCTTAGCGGCGGACGATCCGGTCCAGTACTTC.

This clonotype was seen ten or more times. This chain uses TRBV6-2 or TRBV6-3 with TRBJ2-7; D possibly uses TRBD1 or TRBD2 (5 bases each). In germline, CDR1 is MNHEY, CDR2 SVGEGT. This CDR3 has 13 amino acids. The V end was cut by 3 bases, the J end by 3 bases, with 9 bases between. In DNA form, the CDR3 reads TGTGCCAGCAGTTATGGGACGCTCTACGAGCAGTACGTC. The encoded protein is CASSYGTLYEQYV.

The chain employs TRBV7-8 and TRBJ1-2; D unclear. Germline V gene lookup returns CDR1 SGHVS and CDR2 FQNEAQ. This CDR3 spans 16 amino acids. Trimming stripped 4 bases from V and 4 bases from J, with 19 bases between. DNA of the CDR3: TGTGCCAGCAGCTCCTGGACGGATCTGAACATCTATGGCTACACCTTC. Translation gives CASSSWTDLNIYGYTF.

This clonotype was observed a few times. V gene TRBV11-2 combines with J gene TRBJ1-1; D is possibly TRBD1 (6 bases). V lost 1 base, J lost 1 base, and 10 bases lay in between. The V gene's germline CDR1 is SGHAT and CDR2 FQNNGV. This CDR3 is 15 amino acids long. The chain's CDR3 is CASSLVMGANTEAFF. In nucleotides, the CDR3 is TGTGCCAGCAGCTTAGTGATGGGGGCGAACACTGAAGCTTTCTTT.

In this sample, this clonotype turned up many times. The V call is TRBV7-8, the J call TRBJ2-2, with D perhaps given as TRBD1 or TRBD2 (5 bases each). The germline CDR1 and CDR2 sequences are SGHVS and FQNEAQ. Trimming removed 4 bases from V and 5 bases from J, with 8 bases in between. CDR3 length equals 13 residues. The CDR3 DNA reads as TGTGCCAGCAGCTGGGACCCGACCGGGGAGCTGTTTTTT. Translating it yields CASSWDPTGELFF.

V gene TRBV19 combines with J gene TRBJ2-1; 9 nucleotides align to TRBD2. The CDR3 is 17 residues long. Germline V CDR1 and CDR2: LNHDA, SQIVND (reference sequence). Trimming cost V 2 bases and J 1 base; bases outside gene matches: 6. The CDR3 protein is CASSITYSGGSYNEQFF. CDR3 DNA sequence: TGTGCCAGTAGTATAACCTATAGCGGGGGATCCTACAATGAGCAGTTCTTC.

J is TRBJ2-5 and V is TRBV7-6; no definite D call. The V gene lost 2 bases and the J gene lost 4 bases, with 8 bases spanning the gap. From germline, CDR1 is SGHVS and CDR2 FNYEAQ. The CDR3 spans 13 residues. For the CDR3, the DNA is TGTGCCAGCAGCTTAAGGATGGGAGAGACCCAGTACTTC. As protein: CASSLRMGETQYF.

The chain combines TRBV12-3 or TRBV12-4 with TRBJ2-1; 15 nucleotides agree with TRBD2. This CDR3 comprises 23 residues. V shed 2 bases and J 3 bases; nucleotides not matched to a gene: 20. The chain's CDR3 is CASSLSAGGLAGGPLILYNEQFF. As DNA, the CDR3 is TGTGCCAGCAGTTTATCCGCAGGCGGACTAGCGGGGGGGCCCCTAATTCTCTACAATGAGCAGTTCTTC.

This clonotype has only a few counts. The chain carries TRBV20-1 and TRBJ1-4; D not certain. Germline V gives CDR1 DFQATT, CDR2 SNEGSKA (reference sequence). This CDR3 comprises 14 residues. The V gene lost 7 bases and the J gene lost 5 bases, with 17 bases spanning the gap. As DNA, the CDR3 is TGCAGTGTCCGCCGCCAAACAGACAATGAAAAACTGTTTTTT. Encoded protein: CSVRRQTDNEKLFF.

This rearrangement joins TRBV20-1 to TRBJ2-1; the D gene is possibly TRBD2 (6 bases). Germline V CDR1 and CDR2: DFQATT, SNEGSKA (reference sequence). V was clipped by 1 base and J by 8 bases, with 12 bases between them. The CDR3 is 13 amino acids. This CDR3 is CSARVSTSYEQFF. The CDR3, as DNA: TGCAGTGCTAGAGTATCGACTAGTTATGAGCAGTTCTTC.

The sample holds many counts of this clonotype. The CDR3 sequence is CASSLLPSGQGAWETQYF. The CDR3 region has the DNA TGTGCCAGCAGCCTCCTCCCCTCGGGACAGGGGGCTTGGGAGACCCAGTACTTC. The V call is TRBV7-6, the J call TRBJ2-5, with 12 bases matching TRBD1. The germline gives CDR1 SGHVS, CDR2 FNYEAQ. CDR3 length: 18 residues. J gave up 5 bases and V 5 bases, and 15 bases lay outside the gene matches.

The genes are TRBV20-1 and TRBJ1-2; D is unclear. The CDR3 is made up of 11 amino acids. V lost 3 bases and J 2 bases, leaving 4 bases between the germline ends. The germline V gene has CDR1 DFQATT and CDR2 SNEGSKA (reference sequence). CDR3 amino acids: CSARTNYGYTF. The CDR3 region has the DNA TGCAGTGCTAGGACCAACTATGGCTACACCTTC.

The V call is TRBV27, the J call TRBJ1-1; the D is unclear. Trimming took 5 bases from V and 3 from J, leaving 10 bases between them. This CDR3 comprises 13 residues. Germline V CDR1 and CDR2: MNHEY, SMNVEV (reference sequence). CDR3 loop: CASSPLGHTEAFF. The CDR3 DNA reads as TGTGCCAGCAGTCCCCTCGGCCACACTGAAGCTTTCTTT.

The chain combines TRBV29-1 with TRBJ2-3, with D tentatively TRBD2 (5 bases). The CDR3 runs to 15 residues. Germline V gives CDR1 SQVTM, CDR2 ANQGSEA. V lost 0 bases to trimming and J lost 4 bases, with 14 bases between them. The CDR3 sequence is CSVEDWLEGSDTQYF. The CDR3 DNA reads TGCAGCGTTGAAGATTGGCTTGAGGGCTCAGATACGCAGTATTTT.

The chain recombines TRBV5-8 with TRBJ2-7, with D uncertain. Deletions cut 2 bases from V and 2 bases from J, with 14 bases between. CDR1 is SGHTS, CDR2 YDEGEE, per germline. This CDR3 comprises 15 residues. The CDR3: CASSFDSGRPYEQYF. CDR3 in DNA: TGTGCCAGCAGCTTTGATTCGGGCCGTCCCTACGAGCAGTACTTC.

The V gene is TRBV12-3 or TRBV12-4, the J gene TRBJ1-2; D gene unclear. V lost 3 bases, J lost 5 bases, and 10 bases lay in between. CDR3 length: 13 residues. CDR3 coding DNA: TGTGCCAGCAGTTTCGCTCTTCTATATGGCTACACCTTC. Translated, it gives CASSFALLYGYTF.

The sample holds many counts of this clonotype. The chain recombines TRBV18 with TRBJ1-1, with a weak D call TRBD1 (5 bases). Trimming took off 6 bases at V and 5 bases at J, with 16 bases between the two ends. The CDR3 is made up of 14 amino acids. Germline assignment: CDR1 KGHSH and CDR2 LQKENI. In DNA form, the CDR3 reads TGTGCCAGCTCGCCCACCCAGGGCGTAACTGAAGCTTTCTTT. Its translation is CASSPTQGVTEAFF.

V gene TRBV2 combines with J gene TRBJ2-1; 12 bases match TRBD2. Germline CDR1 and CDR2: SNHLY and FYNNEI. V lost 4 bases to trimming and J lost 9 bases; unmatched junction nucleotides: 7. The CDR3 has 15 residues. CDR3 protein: CASSVTSGGLSEQFF. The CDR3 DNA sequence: TGTGCCAGCAGTGTTACTAGCGGGGGGTTGAGTGAGCAGTTCTTC. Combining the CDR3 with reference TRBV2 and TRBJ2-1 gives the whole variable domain EPEVTQTPSHQVTQMGQEVILRCVPISNHLYFYWYRQILGQKVEFLVSFYNNEISEKSEIFDDQFSVERPDGSNFTLKIRSTKLEDSAMYFCASSVTSGGLSEQFFGPGTRLTVL.